Following are 12 T cell receptor beta chains from one sample sequenced in a study of T-cell memory formation after mild COVID-19. TCRdb reprocessed the 5' RACE reads with MiXCR, giving one entry per CDR3 protein. Of about 210,000 distinct CDR3 sequences listed, roughly 30% are singletons. The specimen sequenced was PBMCs or a T cell subset sorted from them (not recorded which). The origin of the receptors is an adult woman who had mild COVID-19 (a few samples of this study predate the infection). Cell type and time point are not known.

Only a few counts were recorded for this clonotype. The V gene is TRBV5-5, the J gene TRBJ1-2; 7 nucleotides match TRBD1. With V trimmed by 4 bases and J by 5 bases, 8 bases remained unmatched. This CDR3 is 14 amino acids long. CDR1 and CDR2 (germline): SGHKS, YYEKEE (reference sequence). CDR3 in amino acids: CASSVDGTEYGYTF. The CDR3 region has the DNA TGTGCCAGCAGCGTAGACGGGACAGAATATGGCTACACCTTC. The variable domain in full, completed from reference TRBV5-5 and TRBJ1-2, reads DAGVTQSPTHLIKTRGQQVTLRCSPISGHKSVSWYQQVLGQGPQFIFQYYEKEERGRGNFPDRFSARQFPNYSSELNVNALLLGDSALYLCASSVDGTEYGYTFGSGTRLTVV.

The chain joins TRBV5-5 to TRBJ1-5; D gene uncertain. CDR3 length: 13 residues. Germline CDR1 SGHKS, CDR2 YYEKEE (reference sequence). Deletions cut 1 base from V and 3 bases from J, with 5 bases between. CDR3 sequence (DNA): TGTGCCAGCAGCTTGTGGGACAATCAGCCCCAGCATTTT. Its protein is CASSLWDNQPQHF.

This chain joins TRBV10-3 and TRBJ1-1; perhaps TRBD1 as D (5 bases). V was shortened by 1 base and J by 1 base, with 13 bases between the two germline ends. The CDR3 contains 16 residues. Germline V gives CDR1 ENHRY, CDR2 SYGVKD. The CDR3 bases are TGTGCCATCAGTGAGTTATTTGGACACTCGAACACTGAAGCTTTCTTT. This translates into CAISELFGHSNTEAFF.

This clonotype was observed a few times. The chain couples TRBV20-1 to TRBJ2-1, with 9 bases that match TRBD1. The CDR3 covers 16 residues. Germline V lookup: CDR1 DFQATT, CDR2 SNEGSKA (reference sequence). Trimming removed 6 bases from V and 4 bases from J; junction bases left unmatched: 13. This CDR3 is CSAKSLQGARYNEQFF. As DNA, the CDR3 is TGCAGTGCCAAAAGTCTACAGGGGGCGCGGTACAATGAGCAGTTCTTC.

This clonotype was found a few times. CDR3 amino acids: CASSDGRRSPYEQYF. CDR3 DNA: TGTGCCAGCAGCGATGGGAGGAGATCCCCCTACGAGCAGTACTTC. The rearrangement uses TRBV7-6 and TRBJ2-7; D may be TRBD2 (6 bases). Germline lookup yields CDR1 SGHVS and CDR2 FNYEAQ. V was pared by 5 bases and J by 2 bases, with 16 bases between. This CDR3 has 15 residues.

The chain recombines TRBV9 with TRBJ1-2; D is unclear. The V and J ends lost 0 bases and 6 bases respectively, with 15 bases between them. This CDR3 has 15 amino acids. CDR1 and CDR2 from the germline V gene are SGDLS and YYNGEE. CDR3 residues: CASSVGTSRADGYTF. The DNA of the CDR3 is TGTGCCAGCAGCGTAGGAACCTCAAGGGCGGATGGCTACACCTTC.

This clonotype has a handful of counts. The chain recombines TRBV4-3 with TRBJ2-5; 7 positions match TRBD1. The germline V gene encodes CDR1 LGHNA and CDR2 YSLEER. CDR3 length: 13 residues. V was clipped by 3 bases and J by 4 bases; unmatched bases: 2. This CDR3 is CASSQTGRETQYF. CDR3 DNA sequence: TGCGCCAGCAGCCAGACAGGGAGAGAGACCCAGTACTTC.

The rearrangement joins TRBV20-1 to TRBJ2-2; D ambiguous. The germline V and J ends were trimmed by 7 bases and 0 bases, with 9 bases remaining between them. The CDR3 runs to 13 residues. From germline, CDR1 is DFQATT and CDR2 SNEGSKA (reference sequence). CDR3 in DNA: TGCAGTGGCATGGACCCGAACACCGGGGAGCTGTTTTTT. It specifies CSGMDPNTGELFF.

This clonotype has a handful of counts. The rearrangement uses TRBV5-1 and TRBJ2-7; 11 nucleotides agree with TRBD2. Germline lookup yields CDR1 SGHRS and CDR2 YFSETQ. The CDR3 consists of 14 residues. The trim removed 4 bases at V and 5 bases at J, leaving 5 bases unmatched. CDR3 DNA: TGCGCCAGCAGCCCGACTAGCGGGGTCGACGAGCAGTACTTC. It codes for CASSPTSGVDEQYF.

V usage is TRBV6-2 or TRBV6-3 and J usage is TRBJ2-3; maybe TRBD2 (6 bases). Per the germline V gene, CDR1 is MNHEY and CDR2 is SVGEGT. Trimming removed 7 bases from V and 6 bases from J, with 14 bases in between. The CDR3 length is 13 residues. The CDR3 loop is CASTLRGTDTQYF. DNA for the CDR3: TGTGCCAGCACCCTACGGGGGACGGATACGCAGTATTTT.

This rearrangement joins TRBV13 to TRBJ2-5; possible D gene TRBD1, 7 bases. V shed 6 bases and J shed 4 bases, with 15 bases lying between them. The CDR3 contains 14 residues. Per germline, CDR1 PRHDT and CDR2 FYEKMQ (reference sequence). The CDR3 DNA follows: TGTGCCAGCAGGTCCAGGGGGGCCCCAGAGACCCAGTACTTC. Residues: CASRSRGAPETQYF.

The V and J genes are TRBV3-1 and TRBJ1-1, with D hard to call. The CDR3 spans 12 residues. V lost 5 bases to trimming and J lost 8 bases, with 12 bases between them. Germline V lookup: CDR1 LGHDT, CDR2 YNNKEL (reference sequence). CDR3 coding DNA: TGTGCCAGCAGCTCCTCAGCGTCGGAAGCTTTCTTT. Translated, it gives CASSSSASEAFF.